The 10 T cell receptor beta chains in this list originate from one sample, sequenced in a study of T-cell reconstitution after alpha-beta-depleted transplantation in children. Researchers prepared the TCRbeta library using unique molecular identifiers, the study reports. In TCRdb, the PCR reads were re-called with MiXCR into one record per CDR3 protein. The table lists about 72,000 distinct CDR3 sequences, about 6.7% of them singletons. Source: PBMCs from the stem cell graft donor, taken from the stem cell graft. All receptors come from a human donor who donated a stem cell graft to a child with acute lymphoblastic leukemia.

The table lists this clonotype with many counts. This chain's CDR3 is CASSVGSGHTGELFF. The CDR3 DNA follows: TGTGCCAGCAGCGTAGGATCTGGACACACCGGGGAGCTGTTTTTT. This chain connects TRBV9 to TRBJ2-2; D uncertain. Trimming pared 0 bases from V and 3 bases from J, leaving 9 bases between. The germline gives CDR1 SGDLS, CDR2 YYNGEE. The CDR3 runs to 15 residues. The full variable domain, its missing parts supplied by reference TRBV9 and TRBJ2-2, is DSGVTQTPKHLITATGQRVTLRCSPRSGDLSVYWYQQSLDQGLQFLIQYYNGEERAKGNILERFSAQQFPDLHSELNLSSLELGDSALYFCASSVGSGHTGELFFGEGSRLTVL.

In its sample, this clonotype was seen many times. The V call is TRBV13, the J call TRBJ2-5; TRBD1 is a possible D gene (5 bases). There are 13 residues in the CDR3. CDR1 is PRHDT and CDR2 is FYEKMQ in the germline V gene (reference sequence). V lost 7 bases, J lost 4 bases, and 13 bases lay in between. In DNA form, the CDR3 reads TGTGCCAGCACCGTTAGGGGCCTAGAGACCCAGTACTTC. It translates to CASTVRGLETQYF.

This clonotype was picked up many times. V is TRBV5-1 and J is TRBJ1-5; the D is unclear. There are 12 residues in the CDR3. The V gene's germline CDR1 is SGHRS and CDR2 YFSETQ. V shed 0 bases and J shed 7 bases, with 5 bases lying between them. The CDR3 loop reads CASSLEGQPQHF. Here the CDR3 DNA reads TGCGCCAGCAGCTTGGAGGGCCAGCCCCAGCATTTT.

At least ten counts were recorded for this clonotype. The chain joins TRBV7-8 to TRBJ1-3; D may be TRBD1 (6 bases). This CDR3 region has 15 residues. Germline V gene lookup returns CDR1 SGHVS and CDR2 FQNEAQ. V was clipped by 4 bases and J by 0 bases, with 10 bases between them. CDR3 DNA sequence: TGTGCCAGCAGCTCAAACAGGGCCTCTGGAAACACCATATATTTT. This codes for CASSSNRASGNTIYF. The variable domain in full, completed from reference TRBV7-8 and TRBJ1-3, reads GAGVSQSPRYKVAKRGQDVALRCDPISGHVSLFWYQQALGQGPEFLTYFQNEAQLDKSGLPSDRFFAERPEGSVSTLKIQRTQQEDSAVYLCASSSNRASGNTIYFGEGSWLTVV.

Many counts were recorded for this clonotype. The rearrangement uses TRBV7-6 and TRBJ2-2; the D gene is possibly TRBD1 (6 bases). This CDR3 is built from 17 residues. V was clipped by 5 bases and J by 0 bases, with 16 bases between them. Germline CDR1 is SGHVS and CDR2 is FNYEAQ. The CDR3 here is CASSPNLDSPNTGELFF. The CDR3 DNA reads as TGTGCCAGCAGCCCTAACCTGGACAGTCCGAACACCGGGGAGCTGTTTTTT.

In its sample, this clonotype was seen many times. This chain links TRBV27 with TRBJ1-5; D ambiguous. The V end was cut by 2 bases, the J end by 4 bases, with 9 bases between. CDR1 is MNHEY, CDR2 SMNVEV, per germline (reference sequence). CDR3 size: 14 residues. The CDR3 DNA sequence: TGTGCCAGCAGTTTAAGGCAGCCTAATCAGCCCCAGCATTTT. This sequence encodes CASSLRQPNQPQHF.

In its sample, this clonotype was seen many times. The chain links TRBV12-3 or TRBV12-4 to TRBJ1-6; D unresolved. The V gene lost 6 bases and the J gene lost 7 bases, with 19 bases spanning the gap. The CDR3 sequence is 16 residues long. CDR3 sequence reads: CASSTPSDGANSPLHF. The CDR3, as DNA: TGTGCCAGCAGCACCCCCAGCGACGGAGCGAATTCACCCCTCCACTTT.

The table lists this clonotype with many counts. The chain recombines TRBV12-3 or TRBV12-4 with TRBJ2-1, with 7 bases identical to TRBD2. J lost 3 bases, V lost 2 bases, and 4 bases had no gene match. This CDR3 has 15 residues. Written as DNA, the CDR3 is TGTGCCAGCAGTTTAACGCGGGAGAACTACAATGAGCAGTTCTTC. This codes for CASSLTRENYNEQFF.

CDR3 sequence reads: CASSSGTMYTGELFF. The CDR3 DNA is TGTGCCAGCAGTTCCGGGACTATGTACACCGGGGAGCTGTTTTTT. J is TRBJ2-2 and V is TRBV6-5, with TRBD2 matching 7 bases. The CDR3 contains 15 residues. The germline CDR1 and CDR2 sequences are MNHEY and SVGAGI. Trimming cost V 4 bases and J 3 bases; bases outside gene matches: 5.

J is TRBJ2-3 and V is TRBV6-1, with D perhaps matching TRBD2 (6 bases). The V gene's germline CDR1 is MNHNS and CDR2 SASEGT. The V and J ends lost 6 bases and 1 base respectively, with 11 bases between them. The CDR3 contains 14 residues. CDR3 nucleotide sequence: TGTGCCAGCAGACCAGCGGGCGGCACAGATACGCAGTATTTT. Its translation: CASRPAGGTDTQYF.